The source of this TCR beta chain is a study of shared clonotypes between healthy human individuals. Study-wide context: Donors were two women and a few men aged 18 to 49. Whole-study results and caveats: The naive CD4 repertoires of a handful of donors were compared, and roughly 5.1% of clonotypes were shared. Some clonotypes were shared by all four sorted-subset donors, while others were not shared. The non-shared ones had lower generation probabilities than the shared ones.

The assay was immunoSEQ multiplex PCR, and TCRdb's table has in-frame clones only and misses some. Of some 1,100,000 clones listed, around 78% are singletons. Adult donors, all healthy and HIV-negative, had no recent acute infections or vaccinations. The V gene end was trimmed by 1 base and the J gene end by 0 bases; junction bases not matched to a gene: 6. The germline CDR1 and CDR2 sequences are KGHSH and LQKENI. CDR3 length equals 17 residues. To note about this clone: As yet, its antigen is unknown.

The source is a man between 18 and 29 years old in good health. Some clones in this sample may be carry-over from other donors' samples. The sequencing input was memory CD4+ T cells from PBMCs. Subset indicated: CD45RA-negative fraction. The chain couples TRBV18 to TRBJ1-3; TRBD1 matches at 7 bases. CDR3 in amino acids: CASSPRTGENSGNTIYF. The DNA of the CDR3 is TGTGCCAGCTCACCACGGACAGGTGAAAACTCTGGAAACACCATATATTTT.